This T cell receptor (beta chain) was sequenced for a study of cytomegalovirus exposure and HLA in healthy donors. Study background: The 100 million to 120 million unique TCR beta sequences, from roughly 180 million T cells, were found by an earlier analysis.

Germline V lookup: CDR1 SNHLY, CDR2 FYNNEI. This CDR3 has 13 amino acids. V shed 2 bases and J shed 8 bases, with 12 bases lying between them. Study-level results: The study put 150 or so TCR beta chains on its list as cytomegalovirus-associated. Later analysis associated a missense DCLRE1C variant with TCR beta V- and J-gene trimming.

Of note for this clone: Its antigen is unknown.

In the PCR, 60 Vbeta and 13 Jbeta primers were used. Here immunoSEQ multiplex PCR was the method, and the copy in TCRdb shows in-frame clones only, minus some. This sample carries 150,000 to 200,000 clones, about 88% of them seen once, and the ten largest clones take 2% to 2.5%. The TCR sequence derives from a man aged 18 to 35 in good health and CMV-seropositive. V gene TRBV2 combines with J gene TRBJ1-1; D might be TRBD1 (6 bases). The sample taken for sequencing was PBMCs. Here the CDR3 reads CASSEHFGQEAFF. The CDR3 DNA sequence: TGTGCCAGCAGTGAACATTTCGGACAGGAAGCTTTCTTT. The full variable domain, in which reference TRBV2 and TRBJ1-1 provide the parts outside the CDR3, is EPEVTQTPSHQVTQMGQEVILRCVPISNHLYFYWYRQILGQKVEFLVSFYNNEISEKSEIFDDQFSVERPDGSNFTLKIRSTKLEDSAMYFCASSEHFGQEAFFGQGTRLTVV.